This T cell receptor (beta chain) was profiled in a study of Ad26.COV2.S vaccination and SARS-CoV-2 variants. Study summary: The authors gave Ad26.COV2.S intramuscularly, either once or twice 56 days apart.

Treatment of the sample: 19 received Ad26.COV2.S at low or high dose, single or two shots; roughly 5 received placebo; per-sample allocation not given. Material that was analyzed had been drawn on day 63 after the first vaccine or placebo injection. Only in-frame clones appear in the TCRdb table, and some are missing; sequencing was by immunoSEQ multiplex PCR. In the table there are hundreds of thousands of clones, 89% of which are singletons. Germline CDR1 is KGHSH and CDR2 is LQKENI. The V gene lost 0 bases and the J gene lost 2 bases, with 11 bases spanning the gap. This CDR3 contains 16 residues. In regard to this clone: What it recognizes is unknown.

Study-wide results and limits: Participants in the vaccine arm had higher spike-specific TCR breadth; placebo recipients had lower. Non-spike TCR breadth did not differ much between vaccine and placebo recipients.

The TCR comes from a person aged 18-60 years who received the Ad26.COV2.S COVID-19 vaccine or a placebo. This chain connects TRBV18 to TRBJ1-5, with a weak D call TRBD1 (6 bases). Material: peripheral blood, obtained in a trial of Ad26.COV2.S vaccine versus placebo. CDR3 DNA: TGTGCCAGCTCACCACCGGCAGGGGATGGCAATCAGCCCCAGCATTTT. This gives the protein CASSPPAGDGNQPQHF.